The next 2 T cell receptor beta chains were all read from a single sample in a study of T cell responses to AZD1222 COVID-19 vaccine (dated by TCRdb to about 2021). Taken with the paper, the label for time point translates to: about 28 days (+/-7) after the second vaccine dose. Libraries were made using the immunoSEQ multiplex PCR assay. This immuneACCESS table, as held by TCRdb, lists in-frame sequences with V and J called but not all clones. Of the missing ones, under half trace to an unresolved V gene in checked studies; the others have no known cause. The sample table lists over 130,000 clones, 85% to 95% of them with a count of one. 3.6% of the sample is held by the ten biggest clonotypes. The source was peripheral blood, collected 28 days after the second AZD1222 dose. The source is an adult who received the AZD1222 COVID-19 vaccine.

The V gene is TRBV28, the J gene TRBJ1-2; the D gene is possibly TRBD1 (5 bases). The CDR3 has 15 amino acids. V was pared by 3 bases and J by 8 bases, with 19 bases between. Looked up from germline, CDR1 is MDHEN and CDR2 is SYDVKM. The CDR3 reads CASSFVRGGGEGYTF. The CDR3 DNA reads as TGTGCCAGCAGTTTCGTCCGGGGCGGGGGAGAAGGCTACACCTTC.

This clone appeared a single time. The rearrangement links TRBV7-9 to TRBJ2-5, with D uncertain. Per germline, CDR1 SEHNR and CDR2 FQNEAQ (reference sequence). This CDR3 comprises 13 residues. V was pared by 6 bases and J by 2 bases, with 10 bases between. CDR3 protein: CASRGVKQETQYF. CDR3 sequence (DNA): TGTGCCAGCAGAGGTGTTAAACAAGAGACCCAGTACTTC.